A selection of T cell receptor beta chains follows, all from one sample in a study of blood T cells in healthy people across ages. MiXCR, applied by TCRdb to the 5' RACE reads, yields one record per CDR3 protein. The table includes about 1.8 million distinct CDR3 sequences, about 50% detected once. Sequencing used blood. The source is a woman in her thirties or forties in good health. Both conserved end residues are part of each CDR3. The order of the fields is J gene, D gene, clone size, V gene, CDR3 DNA, CDR3 protein. D genes are given only for firm matches. Not all rows give a size; the values are once, few, many and, for expanded clones, a class.

TRBJ1-1	TRBD1	few	TRBV5-1	TGCGCCAGCAGCTTGTTTAGGGGGCCGGGGGAAACTGAAGCTTTCTTT	CASSLFRGPGETEAFF
TRBJ1-6	.	.	TRBV5-1	TGCGCCAGCAGCTTGGCTGGGATGGGTTCACCCCTCCACTTT	CASSLAGMGSPLHF
TRBJ1-2	.	.	TRBV6-5	TGTGCCAGCAGTTCAGACGGGGCTGGCTACACCTTC	CASSSDGAGYTF
TRBJ1-2	.	.	TRBV28	TGTGCCAGCCTAACGGGGCCGATACCGCGTAACTATGGCTACACCTTC	CASLTGPIPRNYGYTF
TRBJ2-5	.	few	TRBV5-1	TGCGCCAGCAGCTTGGCGCAATCGACGGAGACCCAGTACTTC	CASSLAQSTETQYF
TRBJ2-1	TRBD1	.	TRBV24-1	TGTGCCACCAGTGATTTGACTCCCGGGACAGGGGCCTACAATGAGCAGTTCTTC	CATSDLTPGTGAYNEQFF
TRBJ2-3	TRBD2	few	TRBV7-9	TGTGCCAGCAGCTTAGCGCGGCTGAGCGGGGGTACAGATACGCAGTATTTT	CASSLARLSGGTDTQYF
TRBJ2-1	.	.	TRBV2	TGTGCCAGCAGTGAAGCCAGGGGGGCGGCCCATGAGCAGTTCTTC	CASSEARGAAHEQFF
TRBJ2-3	TRBD1	few	TRBV3-1	TGTGCCAGCAGCCAAGATTCGGGACAGGGGGCTAAAGATACGCAGTATTTT	CASSQDSGQGAKDTQYF
TRBJ1-5	.	few	TRBV5-1	TGCGCCAGCAGCCCGACCGCGGGGATTGGCAATCAGCCCCAGCATTTT	CASSPTAGIGNQPQHF
TRBJ1-1	.	.	TRBV13	TGTGCCACTCATGAACGAGGAAGCACTGAAGCTTTCTTT	CATHERGSTEAFF
TRBJ2-3	.	.	TRBV7-2	TGTGCCAGCAGCTTAAAGCCGAGAGTGGCATTCACAGATACGCAGTATTTT	CASSLKPRVAFTDTQYF
TRBJ2-1	TRBD2	.	TRBV20-1	TGCAGTGCTGCCCCCGGGACTAGCGGCCACAATGAGCAGTTCTTC	CSAAPGTSGHNEQFF
TRBJ2-2	.	.	TRBV7-2	TGTGCCAGCAGCTCACAGACTAACCACCCAGGGGAGCTGTTTTTT	CASSSQTNHPGELFF
TRBJ1-6	TRBD1	.	TRBV6-1	TGTGCCAGCACGGACAGGGGAAGTTCACCCCTCCACTTT	CASTDRGSSPLHF
TRBJ2-1	TRBD1	.	TRBV5-4	TGTGCCAGCAGCCACCGTGGACAGGGGGGAAAACGTTCCTACAATGAGCAGTTCTTC	CASSHRGQGGKRSYNEQFF
TRBJ2-7	.	.	TRBV6-2/TRBV6-3	TGTGCCAGCAGTTACTCGGTATTAGGGGAAAGCTCCTACGAGCAGTACTTC	CASSYSVLGESSYEQYF
TRBJ2-1	.	few	TRBV29-1	TGCAGCGTCGGACCTCGACAGGGGAGGGATGAGCAGTTCTTC	CSVGPRQGRDEQFF
TRBJ2-1	.	few	TRBV12-3/TRBV12-4	TGTGCCAGCGACAGGGCGGGGGATGAGCAGTTCTTC	CASDRAGDEQFF
TRBJ2-5	.	few	TRBV12-3/TRBV12-4	TGTGCCAGCAGTTTTGACCCAGAGACCCAGTACTTC	CASSFDPETQYF
TRBJ1-2	.	.	TRBV7-2	TGTGCCAGCAGCTTCCCCCCCACGGAAGCTAACTATGGCTACACCTTC	CASSFPPTEANYGYTF
TRBJ2-5	.	.	TRBV7-9	TGTGCCAGCAGCTTATGGTCCGTAGAGACCCAGTACTTC	CASSLWSVETQYF
TRBJ2-3	.	few	TRBV4-1	TGCGCCAGCAGCCAAGTCTTCGGCACAGATACGCAGTATTTT	CASSQVFGTDTQYF
TRBJ1-1	TRBD1	.	TRBV28	TGTGCCAGCAATGGGGCAGGGGGCATTATGAACACTGAAGCTTTCTTT	CASNGAGGIMNTEAFF
TRBJ2-5	TRBD1	.	TRBV15	TGTGCCACCAGCAGTACGGGGACAGGGGGGAGAGAGACCCAGTACTTC	CATSSTGTGGRETQYF
TRBJ1-1	.	.	TRBV10-3	TGTGCCATCAGTGAGTCCCCATTGAGTCGGAACACTGAAGCTTTCTTT	CAISESPLSRNTEAFF
TRBJ1-1	.	.	TRBV7-9	TGTGCCAGCACCAAGGGGGTACCTATGAACACTGAAGCTTTCTTT	CASTKGVPMNTEAFF
TRBJ2-4	.	.	TRBV7-3	TGTGCCAGCAGCTTAAGACTCCTCGGGGCCAAAAACATTCAGTACTTC	CASSLRLLGAKNIQYF
TRBJ1-2	.	many	TRBV27	TGTGCCAGCAGTCCGAGAGTTGGGGGCTACACCTTC	CASSPRVGGYTF
TRBJ2-1	TRBD2	.	TRBV11-3	TGTGCCAGCAGCTTAGCTAGCGGGGGACCCAATGAGCGGTTCTTC	CASSLASGGPNERFF
TRBJ2-7	.	once	TRBV12-3/TRBV12-4	TGTGCCAGCAGTTTAGGGGGCGCAGGGTCCTGCGAGCAGTACTTC	CASSLGGAGSCEQYF
TRBJ2-3	.	.	TRBV4-3	TGCGCCAGCAGCCAGGGCCCGGGACTGGGCACAGATACGCAGTATTTT	CASSQGPGLGTDTQYF
TRBJ2-5	.	.	TRBV20-1	TGCAGTGCTCCGCCAACCGGGATTCCCTCCGGGTATGAGCAGTACTTC	CSAPPTGIPSGYEQYF
TRBJ2-1	.	.	TRBV7-2	TGTGCCAGCAGCTTAGAATCGTACGGCCGGCAGAGCTCCTACAATGAGCAGTTCTTC	CASSLESYGRQSSYNEQFF
TRBJ1-2	TRBD1	.	TRBV12-3/TRBV12-4	TGTGCCAGCAGTTTTAAAGGGGGCTCCGATGGCTACACCTTC	CASSFKGGSDGYTF
TRBJ1-2	.	.	TRBV20-1	TGCAGTGCTATTTGGGGGGGGGACTATGGCTACACCTTC	CSAIWGGDYGYTF
TRBJ2-1	TRBD1	few	TRBV5-1	TGCGCCAGCAGACAACCCCGGGACAGGGGCAATGAGCAGTTCTTC	CASRQPRDRGNEQFF
TRBJ2-5	.	.	TRBV29-1	TGCAGCTCTTCACCGGGGAACAATGAGCAGTACTTC	CSSSPGNNEQYF
TRBJ1-2	.	.	TRBV27	TGTGCCAGCAGTTTGAGGGGGGGGAATGGCTACACCTTC	CASSLRGGNGYTF
TRBJ2-1	.	.	TRBV13	TGTGCCAGCAGCTCCTTCAGGGGGGGTGAGCAGTTCTTC	CASSSFRGGEQFF
TRBJ2-3	.	.	TRBV6-2/TRBV6-3	TGTGCCAGCAGTTACTTCGGATCGTCTCAGTATTTT	CASSYFGSSQYF
TRBJ1-2	TRBD1	.	TRBV27	TGTGCCAGCACCATGTCCCGGGACAGGGGATCAAACTATGGCTACACCTTC	CASTMSRDRGSNYGYTF
TRBJ1-1	.	.	TRBV13	TGTGCCAGCAGCCCCACGGGCGTCTTGAACACTGAAGCTTTCTTT	CASSPTGVLNTEAFF
TRBJ2-7	.	few	TRBV28	TGTGCCAGCAGAGAACAGGGGGGGGGAGTCTACGAGCAGTACTTC	CASREQGGGVYEQYF
TRBJ2-3	.	once	TRBV2	TGTGCCAGCACCCGAAGCAGGTCAACAGATACGCAGTATTTT	CASTRSRSTDTQYF
TRBJ2-7	.	once	TRBV27	TGTGCCAGCAGTTTATCGACAGGTAGCTCCTACGAGCAGTACTTC	CASSLSTGSSYEQYF
TRBJ2-7	TRBD1	.	TRBV15	TGTGCCCCCAGCATATTCCCGGGACAGACCGAGCAGTACTTC	CAPSIFPGQTEQYF
TRBJ2-7	.	few	TRBV29-1	TGCAGCGTTGGACATCCAGGGACAGCGGGACCCTACGAGCAGTACTTC	CSVGHPGTAGPYEQYF